Following are 22 T cell receptor beta chains from one sample sequenced in a study of cytomegalovirus exposure and HLA in healthy donors. The table came from immunoSEQ multiplex PCR; TCRdb's copy has only in-frame clones and leaves some out. Here the sample spans 200,000 to 300,000 clones, more than 75% being singletons. The specimen was PBMCs. These receptors originate from a woman aged 25-40 years in good health and CMV-seropositive.

The chain is built from TRBV6-1 and TRBJ2-7, with D perhaps matching TRBD2 (5 bases). Germline loops: CDR1 MNHNS, CDR2 SASEGT. This CDR3 contains 12 residues. V was trimmed by 7 bases and J by 3 bases, leaving 10 bases between them. CDR3 bases: TGTGCCAGCACCGGACTGAGCTACGAGCAGTACTTC. Protein sequence: CASTGLSYEQYF.

The rearrangement links TRBV11-2 to TRBJ2-7; 11 bases line up with TRBD1. This CDR3 region has 14 residues. CDR1 and CDR2 from the germline V gene are SGHAT and FQNNGV. With V trimmed by 5 bases and J by 5 bases, 5 bases remained unmatched. The DNA for the CDR3 is TGTGCCAGCAGCAAGGACAGGGGGCAGCACGAGCAGTACTTC. This gives the protein CASSKDRGQHEQYF.

V and J are TRBV7-8 and TRBJ1-5; TRBD1 matches 12 bases. The ends lost 4 bases at V and 5 bases at J; junction bases unmatched: 3. Germline CDR1 and CDR2: SGHVS and FQNEAQ. There are 15 residues in the CDR3. CDR3 region: CASSSGTGGYQPQHF. The CDR3 DNA follows: TGTGCCAGCAGCTCCGGGACAGGGGGCTATCAGCCCCAGCATTTT.

DNA for the CDR3: TGTGCCAGCAGCTCTCGTCTAGCGTACGAGCAGTACTTC. Residues: CASSSRLAYEQYF. V is TRBV13 and J is TRBJ2-7; perhaps TRBD2 as D (6 bases). The V end lost 4 bases, the J end lost 4 bases, and 11 bases lay between the germline ends. The CDR3 length is 13 residues. In germline, CDR1 is PRHDT, CDR2 FYEKMQ (reference sequence).

The chain employs TRBV9 and TRBJ1-4, with 7 bases that match TRBD1. CDR1 is SGDLS, CDR2 YYNGEE, per germline. The V gene end was trimmed by 3 bases and the J gene end by 0 bases; junction bases not matched to a gene: 14. The CDR3 contains 19 residues. CDR3 amino acids: CASSEGKGQIIATNEKLFF. CDR3 coding DNA: TGTGCCAGCAGCGAGGGTAAGGGACAGATAATTGCAACTAATGAAAAACTGTTTTTT.

This chain joins TRBV27 and TRBJ1-1; no definite D call. Germline-derived CDR1 and CDR2 are MNHEY and SMNVEV (reference sequence). The CDR3 has 16 residues. Between the trimmed V and J ends, which lost 6 bases and 2 bases, there was a span of 19 bases. In DNA form, the CDR3 reads TGTGCCAGCAGGGGTTTAGGAGCGGTTATTAACACTGAAGCTTTCTTT. Its translation is CASRGLGAVINTEAFF.

The J gene is TRBJ2-2, the V gene TRBV2; D is undetermined. CDR3 length: 14 residues. Trimming pared 7 bases from V and 0 bases from J, leaving 9 bases between. The germline V gene has CDR1 SNHLY and CDR2 FYNNEI. In nucleotides, the CDR3 is TGTGCCAGCAATCCTACGGCGAACACCGGGGAGCTGTTTTTT. Translated: CASNPTANTGELFF.

This clone was seen a few times. The chain links TRBV7-9 to TRBJ1-2; D not certain. V was clipped by 3 bases and J by 5 bases, with 10 bases between them. Germline V gives CDR1 SEHNR, CDR2 FQNEAQ (reference sequence). The CDR3 totals 13 residues. CDR3 DNA: TGTGCCAGCAGCTTTGGAGTTAGATATGGCTACACCTTC. Translating it yields CASSFGVRYGYTF.

The V gene is TRBV5-1, the J gene TRBJ1-1, with a weak D call TRBD1 (5 bases). The CDR3 is 14 amino acids. Deletions cut 4 bases from V and 1 base from J, with 11 bases between. Germline V lookup: CDR1 SGHRS, CDR2 YFSETQ. The DNA for the CDR3 is TGCGCCAGCAGCCCACCTGACAGGAACACTGAAGCTTTCTTT. Amino acid sequence: CASSPPDRNTEAFF.

J is TRBJ2-7 and V is TRBV18; TRBD1 matches at 7 bases. CDR3 length: 14 residues. V gave up 1 base and J gave up 2 bases; unmatched junction bases: 2. CDR1 is KGHSH and CDR2 is LQKENI in the germline V gene. This CDR3 is CASSPRGGTYEQYF. In DNA, the CDR3 is TGTGCCAGCTCACCACGAGGGGGCACCTACGAGCAGTACTTC.

This chain connects TRBV6-6 to TRBJ2-3, with D perhaps TRBD1 (5 bases). The CDR3 totals 14 residues. Germline CDR1 MNHNY, CDR2 SVGAGI (reference sequence). Trimming took off 5 bases at V and 5 bases at J, with 14 bases between the two ends. The CDR3 nucleotides are TGTGCCAGCAGTCAGCAGGGTAGAGGAGATACGCAGTATTTT. Amino acid sequence: CASSQQGRGDTQYF.

The chain uses TRBV11-3 and TRBJ2-3; tentatively, D is TRBD1 (5 bases). The V gene lost 5 bases and the J gene lost 7 bases, with 16 bases spanning the gap. CDR3 length equals 14 residues. The germline CDR1 and CDR2 sequences are SGHNT and YENEEA. The CDR3 nucleotides are TGTGCCAGCAGCCCAAGGACACCTCCATATACGCAGTATTTT. Protein: CASSPRTPPYTQYF.

This rearrangement joins TRBV4-1 to TRBJ1-5; the match to TRBD1 covers 10 bases. With V trimmed by 4 bases and J by 4 bases, 1 base remained unmatched. The CDR3 covers 14 residues. CDR1 is MGHRA and CDR2 is YSYEKL in the germline V gene. The CDR3 loop is CASSRDRGNQPQHF. CDR3 DNA: TGCGCCAGCAGCCGGGACAGGGGAAATCAGCCCCAGCATTTT.

The chain recombines TRBV5-1 with TRBJ2-2; 10 nucleotides match TRBD2. This CDR3 spans 19 amino acids. CDR1 and CDR2 from the germline V gene are SGHRS and YFSETQ. Trimming took 0 bases from V and 4 from J; bases not matched to a gene: 12. The CDR3 reads CASSLAGASGSFLTGELFF. The CDR3 bases are TGCGCCAGCAGCTTGGCTGGTGCTAGCGGGAGTTTTCTCACCGGGGAGCTGTTTTTT.

V is TRBV9 and J is TRBJ2-7, with 7 nucleotides matching TRBD1. The germline gives CDR1 SGDLS, CDR2 YYNGEE. The trim removed 3 bases at V and 7 bases at J, leaving 13 bases unmatched. The CDR3 is made up of 15 amino acids. Written as DNA, the CDR3 is TGTGCCAGCAGCGCAGGGACAGTTGCTACGTTGGAGCAGTACTTC. Translation gives CASSAGTVATLEQYF. The full variable domain, completed using reference TRBV9 and TRBJ2-7, is DSGVTQTPKHLITATGQRVTLRCSPRSGDLSVYWYQQSLDQGLQFLIQYYNGEERAKGNILERFSAQQFPDLHSELNLSSLELGDSALYFCASSAGTVATLEQYFGPGTRLTVT.

The chain carries TRBV5-1 and TRBJ2-7, with 10 bases lining up with TRBD2. V trimming: 4 bases; J trimming: 2 bases; junction bases outside the gene matches: 6. Germline loops: CDR1 SGHRS, CDR2 YFSETQ. The CDR3 is made up of 15 amino acids. The CDR3 sequence: CASSQQAGGTYEQYF. The CDR3 DNA follows: TGCGCCAGCAGCCAGCAAGCGGGAGGGACCTACGAGCAGTACTTC.

The chain links TRBV30 to TRBJ2-1; D possibly corresponds to TRBD2 (5 bases). V was shortened by 6 bases and J by 2 bases, with 11 bases between the two germline ends. The CDR3 is 13 amino acids. Germline CDR1 is GTSNPN and CDR2 is SVGIG (reference sequence). CDR3 region: CACTGSPYNEQFF. The DNA for the CDR3 is TGTGCCTGTACGGGGTCCCCCTACAATGAGCAGTTCTTC.

The sample holds a few counts of this clone. This chain connects TRBV5-1 to TRBJ1-2, with a weak D call TRBD1 (6 bases). The CDR3 spans 14 residues. CDR1 is SGHRS and CDR2 is YFSETQ in the germline V gene. V was pared by 3 bases and J by 4 bases, with 13 bases between. CDR3 nucleotide sequence: TGCGCCAGCAGCTCGGAGACAGGATCCTATGGCTACACCTTC. Amino acids: CASSSETGSYGYTF.

This chain joins TRBV18 and TRBJ1-1, with D possibly being TRBD1 (6 bases). Per germline, CDR1 KGHSH and CDR2 LQKENI. The CDR3 runs 17 residues. Trimming shortened V by 5 bases and J by 2 bases, and 21 bases separated the two germline ends. The CDR3 nucleotides read TGTGCCAGCTCAATAAAACAACAGGGAAGCATCAACACTGAAGCTTTCTTT. Translating gives CASSIKQQGSINTEAFF.

The V call is TRBV10-3, the J call TRBJ1-5; 7 nucleotides align to TRBD1. Germline CDR1 reads ENHRY; CDR2 reads SYGVKD. The V gene end was trimmed by 8 bases and the J gene end by 2 bases; junction bases not matched to a gene: 9. The CDR3 consists of 15 residues. DNA of the CDR3: TGTGCCATCGGGCAGGGGGGAATACGCAATCAGCCCCAGCATTTT. Amino acids: CAIGQGGIRNQPQHF.

The V gene is TRBV4-1, the J gene TRBJ2-7, with D possibly matching TRBD2 (7 bases). This CDR3 contains 19 residues. Germline lookup yields CDR1 MGHRA and CDR2 YSYEKL. V was cut by 3 bases and J by 1 base, with 25 bases left in between. The CDR3 bases are TGCGCCAGCAGCCAGCGAGGGGGGTCGGGCGGCGGGAGTTCCTACGAGCAGTACTTC. As protein: CASSQRGGSGGGSSYEQYF.

The chain is built from TRBV18 and TRBJ1-5, with 7 nucleotides matching TRBD1. The CDR3 runs 13 residues. Looked up from germline, CDR1 is KGHSH and CDR2 is LQKENI. With V trimmed by 6 bases and J by 6 bases, 5 bases remained unmatched. CDR3 sequence reads: CASSPDRVQPQHF. CDR3 DNA: TGTGCCAGCTCGCCCGACAGGGTTCAGCCCCAGCATTTT.